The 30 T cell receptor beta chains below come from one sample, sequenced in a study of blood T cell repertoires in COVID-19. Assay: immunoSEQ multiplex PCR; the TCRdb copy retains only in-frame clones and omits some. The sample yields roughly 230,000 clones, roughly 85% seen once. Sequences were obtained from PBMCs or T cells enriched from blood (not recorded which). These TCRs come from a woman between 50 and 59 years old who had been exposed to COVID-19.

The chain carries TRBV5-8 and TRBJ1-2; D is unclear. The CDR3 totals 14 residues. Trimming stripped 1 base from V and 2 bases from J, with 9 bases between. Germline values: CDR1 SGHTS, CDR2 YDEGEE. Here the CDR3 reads CASSLFFGNYGYTF. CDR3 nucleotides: TGTGCCAGCAGCTTGTTCTTCGGGAACTATGGCTACACCTTC.

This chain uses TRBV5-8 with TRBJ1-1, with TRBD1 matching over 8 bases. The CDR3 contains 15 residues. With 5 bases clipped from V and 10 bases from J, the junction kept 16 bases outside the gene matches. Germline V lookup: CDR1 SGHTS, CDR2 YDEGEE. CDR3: CASRLPTGGAGAAFF. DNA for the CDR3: TGTGCCAGCAGATTACCAACAGGGGGGGCTGGTGCAGCTTTCTTT. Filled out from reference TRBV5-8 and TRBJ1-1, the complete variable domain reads EAGVTQSPTHLIKTRGQQATLRCSPISGHTSVYWYQQALGLGLQFLLWYDEGEERNRGNFPPRFSGRQFPNYSSELNVNALELEDSALYLCASRLPTGGAGAAFFGQGTRLTVV.

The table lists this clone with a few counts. The CDR3: CASSPIRGSTEAFF. Written as DNA, the CDR3 is TGTGCCAGCAGCCCAATCAGAGGTTCTACTGAAGCTTTCTTT. V usage is TRBV25-1 and J usage is TRBJ1-1; D is ambiguous. Germline V CDR1 and CDR2: MGHDK, SYGVNS. V dropped 6 bases and J dropped 5 bases, with 16 bases sitting between them. CDR3 length: 14 residues.

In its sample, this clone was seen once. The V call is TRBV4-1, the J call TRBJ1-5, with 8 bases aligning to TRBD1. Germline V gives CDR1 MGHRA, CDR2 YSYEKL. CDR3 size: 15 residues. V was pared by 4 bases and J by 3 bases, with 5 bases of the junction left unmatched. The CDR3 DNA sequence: TGCGCCAGCAGCCCGACAGGGGTTGACAATCAGCCCCAGCATTTT. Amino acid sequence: CASSPTGVDNQPQHF.

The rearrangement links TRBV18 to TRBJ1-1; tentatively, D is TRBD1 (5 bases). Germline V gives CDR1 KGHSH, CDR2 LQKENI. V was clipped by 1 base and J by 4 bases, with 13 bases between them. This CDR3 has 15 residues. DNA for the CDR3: TGTGCCAGCTCACCACGAGGACACGGTGGCACTGAAGCTTTCTTT. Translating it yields CASSPRGHGGTEAFF.

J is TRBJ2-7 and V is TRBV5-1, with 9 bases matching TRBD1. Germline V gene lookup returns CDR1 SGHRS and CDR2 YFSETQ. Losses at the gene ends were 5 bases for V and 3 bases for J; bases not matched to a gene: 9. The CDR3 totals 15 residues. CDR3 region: CASRPGTGTFYEQYF. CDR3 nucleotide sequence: TGCGCCAGCAGACCAGGGACAGGGACTTTCTACGAGCAGTACTTC.

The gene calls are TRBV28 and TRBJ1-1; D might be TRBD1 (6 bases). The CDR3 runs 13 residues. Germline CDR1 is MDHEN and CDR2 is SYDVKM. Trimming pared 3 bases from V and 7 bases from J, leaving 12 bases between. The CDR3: CASSFWTADEAFF. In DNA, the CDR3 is TGTGCCAGCAGTTTTTGGACAGCTGATGAAGCTTTCTTT.

The DNA for the CDR3 is TGCAGTGTTCCCCAGTATGGCTACACCTTC. Translation gives CSVPQYGYTF. The V gene is TRBV20-1, the J gene TRBJ1-2; D call uncertain. Trimming removed 7 bases at V and 5 bases at J, with 8 bases between. The CDR3 is 10 residues long. Germline V gives CDR1 DFQATT, CDR2 SNEGSKA (reference sequence).

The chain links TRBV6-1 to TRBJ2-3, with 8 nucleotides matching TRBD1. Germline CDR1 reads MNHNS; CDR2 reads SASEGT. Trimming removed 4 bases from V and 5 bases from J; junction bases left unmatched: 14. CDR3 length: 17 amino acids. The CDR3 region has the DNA TGTGCCAGCAGTGCAAATACCTTTCAGGGGGCAAGAGATACGCAGTATTTT. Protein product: CASSANTFQGARDTQYF.

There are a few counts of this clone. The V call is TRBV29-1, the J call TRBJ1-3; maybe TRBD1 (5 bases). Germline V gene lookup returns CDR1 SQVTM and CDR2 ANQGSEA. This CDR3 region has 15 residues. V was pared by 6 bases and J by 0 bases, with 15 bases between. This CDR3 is CSVAKGFPSGNTIYF. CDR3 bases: TGCAGCGTGGCGAAGGGGTTTCCCTCTGGAAACACCATATATTTT.

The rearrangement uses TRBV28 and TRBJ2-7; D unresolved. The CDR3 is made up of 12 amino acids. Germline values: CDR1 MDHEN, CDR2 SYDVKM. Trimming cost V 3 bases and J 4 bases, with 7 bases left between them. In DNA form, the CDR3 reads TGTGCCAGCAGTTTGGTGCGGTACGAGCAGTACTTC. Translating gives CASSLVRYEQYF. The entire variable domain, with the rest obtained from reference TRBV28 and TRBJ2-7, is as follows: DVKVTQSSRYLVKRTGEKVFLECVQDMDHENMFWYRQDPGLGLRLIYFSYDVKMKEKGDIPEGYSVSREKKERFSLILESASTNQTSMYLCASSLVRYEQYFGPGTRLTVT.

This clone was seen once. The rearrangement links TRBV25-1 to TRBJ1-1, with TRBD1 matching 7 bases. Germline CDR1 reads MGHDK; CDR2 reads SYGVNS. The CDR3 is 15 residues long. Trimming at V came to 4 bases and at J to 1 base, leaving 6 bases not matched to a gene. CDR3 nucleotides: TGTGCCAGCAGTGCCCCAGGGGGACGGAACACTGAAGCTTTCTTT. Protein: CASSAPGGRNTEAFF.

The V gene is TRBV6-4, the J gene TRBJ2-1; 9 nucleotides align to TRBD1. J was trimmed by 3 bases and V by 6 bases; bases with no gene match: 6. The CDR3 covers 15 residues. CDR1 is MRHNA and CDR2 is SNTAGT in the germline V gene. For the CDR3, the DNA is TGTGCCAGCAGCCTGCGGACAGGGGTCTACAATGAGCAGTTCTTC. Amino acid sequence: CASSLRTGVYNEQFF.

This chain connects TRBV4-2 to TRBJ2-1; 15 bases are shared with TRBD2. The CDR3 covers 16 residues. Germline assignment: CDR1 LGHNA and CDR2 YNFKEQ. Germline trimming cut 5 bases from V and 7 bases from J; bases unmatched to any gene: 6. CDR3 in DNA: TGTGCCAGCAGCTCCCGGACTAGCGGGGGGGCGAATGAGCAGTTCTTC. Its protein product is CASSSRTSGGANEQFF.

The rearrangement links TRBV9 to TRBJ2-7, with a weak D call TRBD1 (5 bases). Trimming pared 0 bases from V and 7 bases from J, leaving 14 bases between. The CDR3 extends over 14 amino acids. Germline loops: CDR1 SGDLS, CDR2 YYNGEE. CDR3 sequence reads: CASSVGSGMGEQYF. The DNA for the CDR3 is TGTGCCAGCAGCGTAGGCTCAGGGATGGGAGAGCAGTACTTC.

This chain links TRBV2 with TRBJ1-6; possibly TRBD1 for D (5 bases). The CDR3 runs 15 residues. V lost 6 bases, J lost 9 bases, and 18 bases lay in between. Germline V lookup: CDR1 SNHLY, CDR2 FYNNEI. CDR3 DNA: TGTGCCAGCAGCCGGGTCTCGACGGGGGGTTCACCCCTCCACTTT. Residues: CASSRVSTGGSPLHF.

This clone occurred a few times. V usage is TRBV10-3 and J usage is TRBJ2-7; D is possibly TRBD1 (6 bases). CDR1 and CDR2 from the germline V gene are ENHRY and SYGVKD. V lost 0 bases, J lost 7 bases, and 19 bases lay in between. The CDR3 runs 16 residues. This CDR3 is CAISESQGRGPKEQYF. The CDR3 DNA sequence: TGTGCCATCAGTGAGTCGCAGGGCAGGGGACCTAAGGAGCAGTACTTC.

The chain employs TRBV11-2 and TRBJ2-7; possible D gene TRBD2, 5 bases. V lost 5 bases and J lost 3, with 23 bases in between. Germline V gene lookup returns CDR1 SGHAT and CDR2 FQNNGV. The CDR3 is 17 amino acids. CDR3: CASSLNRGRPRGYEQYF. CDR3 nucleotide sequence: TGTGCCAGCAGCCTAAACCGGGGTCGACCCCGGGGCTACGAGCAGTACTTC.

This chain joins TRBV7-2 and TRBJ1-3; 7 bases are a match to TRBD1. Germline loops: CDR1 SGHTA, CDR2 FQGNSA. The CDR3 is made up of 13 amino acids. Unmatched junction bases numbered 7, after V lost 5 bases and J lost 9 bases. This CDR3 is CASSDRAPFTIYF. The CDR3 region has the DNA TGTGCCAGCAGCGACAGGGCCCCATTCACCATATATTTT.

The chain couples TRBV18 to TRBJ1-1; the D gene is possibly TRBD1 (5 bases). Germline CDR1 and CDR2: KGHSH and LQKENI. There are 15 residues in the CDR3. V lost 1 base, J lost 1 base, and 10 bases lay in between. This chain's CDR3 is CASSPRQGANTEAFF. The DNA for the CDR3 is TGTGCCAGCTCACCACGCCAGGGTGCGAACACTGAAGCTTTCTTT.

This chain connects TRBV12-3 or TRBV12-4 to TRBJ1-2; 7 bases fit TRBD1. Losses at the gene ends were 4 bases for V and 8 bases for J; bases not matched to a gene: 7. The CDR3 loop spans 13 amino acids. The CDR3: CASSSDRIGGYTF. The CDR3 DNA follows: TGTGCCAGCAGTTCGGACAGGATAGGGGGCTACACCTTC.

The CDR3 reads CASSGQGDSPLHF. The CDR3 nucleotides are TGTGCCAGCAGCGGACAAGGGGATTCACCCCTCCACTTT. The chain joins TRBV12-3 or TRBV12-4 to TRBJ1-6, with D perhaps TRBD1 (5 bases). The V end lost 6 bases, the J end lost 8 bases, and 11 bases lay between the germline ends. This CDR3 has 13 residues.

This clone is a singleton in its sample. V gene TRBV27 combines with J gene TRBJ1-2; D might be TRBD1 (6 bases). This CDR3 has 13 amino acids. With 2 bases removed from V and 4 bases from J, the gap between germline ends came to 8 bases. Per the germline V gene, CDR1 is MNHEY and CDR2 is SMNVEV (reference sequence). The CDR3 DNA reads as TGTGCCAGCAGTTTAAACAGGGCCTATGGCTACACCTTC. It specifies CASSLNRAYGYTF.

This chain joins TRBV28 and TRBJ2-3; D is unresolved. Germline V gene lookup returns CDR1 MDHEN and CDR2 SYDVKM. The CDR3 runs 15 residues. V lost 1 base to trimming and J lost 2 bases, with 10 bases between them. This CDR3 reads CASSLYAWATDTQYF. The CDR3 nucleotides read TGTGCCAGCAGTTTATACGCCTGGGCCACAGATACGCAGTATTTT. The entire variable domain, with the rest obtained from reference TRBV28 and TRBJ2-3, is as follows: DVKVTQSSRYLVKRTGEKVFLECVQDMDHENMFWYRQDPGLGLRLIYFSYDVKMKEKGDIPEGYSVSREKKERFSLILESASTNQTSMYLCASSLYAWATDTQYFGPGTRLTVL.

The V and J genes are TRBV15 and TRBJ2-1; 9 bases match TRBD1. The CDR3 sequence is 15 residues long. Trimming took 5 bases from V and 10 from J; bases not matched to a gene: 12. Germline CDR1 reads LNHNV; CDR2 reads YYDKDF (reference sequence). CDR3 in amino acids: CATSPPGTGSKEQFF. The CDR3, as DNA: TGTGCCACCAGCCCACCCGGGACAGGGAGCAAGGAGCAGTTCTTC.

The CDR3: CASRSEHGANVLTF. CDR3 coding DNA: TGTGCCAGTAGGTCAGAACATGGGGCCAACGTCCTGACTTTC. The chain joins TRBV19 to TRBJ2-6; D call uncertain. CDR1 and CDR2 (germline): LNHDA, SQIVND (reference sequence). V lost 6 bases and J 3 bases, leaving 9 bases between the germline ends. This CDR3 contains 14 residues.

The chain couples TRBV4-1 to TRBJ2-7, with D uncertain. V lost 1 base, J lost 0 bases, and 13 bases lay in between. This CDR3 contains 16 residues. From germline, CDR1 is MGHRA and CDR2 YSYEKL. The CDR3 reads CASSQGLVQYSYEQYF. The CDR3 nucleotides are TGCGCCAGCAGCCAAGGGTTGGTACAGTACTCCTACGAGCAGTACTTC.

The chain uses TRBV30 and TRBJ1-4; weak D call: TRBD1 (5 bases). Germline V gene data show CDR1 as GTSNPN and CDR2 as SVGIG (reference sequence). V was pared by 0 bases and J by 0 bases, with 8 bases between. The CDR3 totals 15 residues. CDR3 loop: CAWSVGGTTNEKLFF. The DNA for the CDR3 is TGTGCCTGGAGTGTTGGGGGGACAACTAATGAAAAACTGTTTTTT.

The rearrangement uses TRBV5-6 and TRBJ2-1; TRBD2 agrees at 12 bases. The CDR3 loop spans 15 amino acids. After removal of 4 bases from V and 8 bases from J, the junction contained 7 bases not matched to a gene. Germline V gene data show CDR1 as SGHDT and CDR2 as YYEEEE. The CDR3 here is CASSVWTSGADEQFF. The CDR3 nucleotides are TGTGCCAGCAGCGTGTGGACTAGCGGGGCAGATGAGCAGTTCTTC.

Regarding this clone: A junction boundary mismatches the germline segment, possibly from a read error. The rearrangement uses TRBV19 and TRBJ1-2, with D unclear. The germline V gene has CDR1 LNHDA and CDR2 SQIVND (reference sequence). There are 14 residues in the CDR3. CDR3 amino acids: CANSIAGSWYGYTF. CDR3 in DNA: TGTGCCAATAGTATTGCGGGTAGTTGGTATGGCTACACCTTC.